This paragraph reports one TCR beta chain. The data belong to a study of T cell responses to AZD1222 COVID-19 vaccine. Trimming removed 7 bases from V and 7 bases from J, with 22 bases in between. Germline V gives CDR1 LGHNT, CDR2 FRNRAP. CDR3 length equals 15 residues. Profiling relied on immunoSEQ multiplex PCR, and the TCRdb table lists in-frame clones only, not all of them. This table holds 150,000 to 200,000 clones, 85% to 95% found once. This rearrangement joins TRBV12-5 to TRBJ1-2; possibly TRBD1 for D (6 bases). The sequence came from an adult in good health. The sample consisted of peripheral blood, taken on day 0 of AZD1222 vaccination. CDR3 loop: CASVQGGGLSSGYTF. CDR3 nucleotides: TGTGCTAGTGTCCAAGGGGGGGGATTGAGTAGTGGCTACACCTTC.